A single sample is the source of the 10 T cell receptor beta chains below, sequenced in a study of T cell responses to AZD1222 COVID-19 vaccine. Only in-frame clones appear in the TCRdb table, and some are missing; sequencing was by immunoSEQ multiplex PCR. The repertoire has about 120,000 clones, 86% of them found once; the top ten carry around 17%. This material consisted of peripheral blood, taken 28 days after the second AZD1222 dose. Receptor source: an adult who received the AZD1222 COVID-19 vaccine.

This rearrangement joins TRBV2 to TRBJ1-6, with 10 bases fitting TRBD1. The ends lost 5 bases at V and 9 bases at J; junction bases unmatched: 1. The CDR3 is 13 residues long. In germline, CDR1 is SNHLY, CDR2 FYNNEI. The CDR3 loop reads CASSRDRGSPLHF. CDR3 in DNA: TGTGCCAGCAGTCGGGACAGGGGTTCACCCCTCCACTTT.

The chain uses TRBV7-9 and TRBJ2-2; D gene uncertain. Germline lookup yields CDR1 SEHNR and CDR2 FQNEAQ (reference sequence). The CDR3 runs 13 residues. Trimming cost V 4 bases and J 6 bases, with 9 bases left between them. CDR3 bases: TGTGCCAGCAGCTCCGTAAGGGCCGGGGAGCTGTTTTTT. Translating gives CASSSVRAGELFF.

The gene calls are TRBV10-3 and TRBJ2-2; no clear D gene. Germline values: CDR1 ENHRY, CDR2 SYGVKD. V gave up 3 bases and J gave up 10 bases, with 18 bases separating them. The CDR3 spans 15 residues. CDR3 nucleotide sequence: TGTGCCATCAGTGAAAAACAGATCGGTGGAGAGGAGCTGTTTTTT. As protein: CAISEKQIGGEELFF.

The gene calls are TRBV12-3 or TRBV12-4 and TRBJ1-2, with D tentatively TRBD1 (6 bases). The CDR3 has 13 amino acids. Between the trimmed V and J ends, which lost 8 bases and 2 bases, there was a span of 12 bases. CDR3 DNA sequence: TGTGCCAGCGGGGGCAGGGTGAACTATGGCTACACCTTC. Translation gives CASGGRVNYGYTF.

The chain has TRBV5-4 and TRBJ1-4; maybe TRBD1 (5 bases). CDR3 length equals 13 residues. Germline loops: CDR1 SGHNT, CDR2 YYREEE (reference sequence). Trimming pared 1 base from V and 8 bases from J, leaving 9 bases between. CDR3 sequence: CASSLQGGEKLFF. The DNA of the CDR3 is TGTGCCAGCAGCTTGCAGGGTGGGGAAAAACTGTTTTTT.

The rearrangement joins TRBV15 to TRBJ1-1; 7 positions match TRBD1. Germline V lookup: CDR1 LNHNV, CDR2 YYDKDF (reference sequence). The CDR3 runs 14 residues. With V trimmed by 3 bases and J by 5 bases, 6 bases remained unmatched. The CDR3 here is CATSRPTGLTEAFF. The DNA of the CDR3 is TGTGCCACCAGCAGGCCGACAGGGCTGACTGAAGCTTTCTTT.

The chain carries TRBV28 and TRBJ1-2; D is unresolved. Looked up from germline, CDR1 is MDHEN and CDR2 is SYDVKM. The ends were cut back, 5 bases at V and 4 bases at J, with 11 bases in the middle. This CDR3 region has 13 residues. The CDR3 sequence: CASSPTDGYGYTF. The CDR3 nucleotides are TGTGCCAGCAGTCCTACGGACGGCTATGGCTACACCTTC.

V is TRBV14 and J is TRBJ1-6; 9 nucleotides align to TRBD1. Germline loops: CDR1 SGHDN, CDR2 FVKESK. This CDR3 contains 16 residues. The junction had 3 bases not matched to a gene; V was cut back by 1 base and J by 5 bases. CDR3 protein: CASSQAYRGHNSPLHF. DNA for the CDR3: TGTGCCAGCAGCCAAGCTTACAGGGGGCATAATTCACCCCTCCACTTT.

The chain recombines TRBV28 with TRBJ2-1, with D unresolved. V was pared by 6 bases and J by 0 bases, with 9 bases between. CDR1 is MDHEN, CDR2 SYDVKM, per germline. This CDR3 has 14 amino acids. CDR3 loop: CASSLIGSYNEQFF. The DNA for the CDR3 is TGTGCCAGCAGCCTAATTGGCTCCTACAATGAGCAGTTCTTC.

The V and J genes are TRBV7-9 and TRBJ1-6, with D maybe TRBD1 (5 bases). The V gene lost 5 bases and the J gene lost 8 bases, with 10 bases spanning the gap. CDR3 length: 13 amino acids. Germline CDR1 reads SEHNR; CDR2 reads FQNEAQ (reference sequence). The CDR3 loop is CASSRWGDSPLHF. In DNA form, the CDR3 reads TGTGCCAGCAGCCGGTGGGGGGATTCACCCCTCCACTTT.